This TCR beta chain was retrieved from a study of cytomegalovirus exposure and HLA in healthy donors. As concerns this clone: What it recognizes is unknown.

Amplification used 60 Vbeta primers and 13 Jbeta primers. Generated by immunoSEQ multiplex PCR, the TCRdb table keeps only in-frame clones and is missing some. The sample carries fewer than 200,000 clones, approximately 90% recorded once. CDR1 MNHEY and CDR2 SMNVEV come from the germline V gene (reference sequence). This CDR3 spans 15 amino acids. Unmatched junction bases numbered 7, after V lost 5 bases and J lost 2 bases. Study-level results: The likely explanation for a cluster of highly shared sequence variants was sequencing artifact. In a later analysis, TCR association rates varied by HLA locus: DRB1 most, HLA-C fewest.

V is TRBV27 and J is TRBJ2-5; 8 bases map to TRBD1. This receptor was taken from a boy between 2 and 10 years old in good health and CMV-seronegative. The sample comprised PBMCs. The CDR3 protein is CASSGTTGAQETQYF. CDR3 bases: TGTGCCAGCAGTGGGACGACAGGGGCACAAGAGACCCAGTACTTC.